This T cell receptor beta chain stems from a study of blood T cell repertoires in COVID-19. Study-wide background: There were acute and convalescent COVID-19 samples, and they came from the United States, Italy and Spain.

This table comes from immunoSEQ multiplex PCR, and its TCRdb copy is limited to in-frame clones, with some not included. The sample has about 24,000 clones; more than 70% are singletons. With V trimmed by 3 bases and J by 1 base, 5 bases remained unmatched. Germline CDR1 reads LNHNV; CDR2 reads YYDKDF (reference sequence). This CDR3 has 17 residues. The sequence was obtained from a human donor with active COVID-19. The donor label of this sample is uncertain. This chain uses TRBV15 with TRBJ2-2; 10 bases align to TRBD1. The sample consisted of peripheral blood. This CDR3 is CATSRGDRGKNTGELFF. CDR3 bases: TGTGCCACCAGCAGGGGGGACAGGGGCAAGAACACCGGGGAGCTGTTTTTT.